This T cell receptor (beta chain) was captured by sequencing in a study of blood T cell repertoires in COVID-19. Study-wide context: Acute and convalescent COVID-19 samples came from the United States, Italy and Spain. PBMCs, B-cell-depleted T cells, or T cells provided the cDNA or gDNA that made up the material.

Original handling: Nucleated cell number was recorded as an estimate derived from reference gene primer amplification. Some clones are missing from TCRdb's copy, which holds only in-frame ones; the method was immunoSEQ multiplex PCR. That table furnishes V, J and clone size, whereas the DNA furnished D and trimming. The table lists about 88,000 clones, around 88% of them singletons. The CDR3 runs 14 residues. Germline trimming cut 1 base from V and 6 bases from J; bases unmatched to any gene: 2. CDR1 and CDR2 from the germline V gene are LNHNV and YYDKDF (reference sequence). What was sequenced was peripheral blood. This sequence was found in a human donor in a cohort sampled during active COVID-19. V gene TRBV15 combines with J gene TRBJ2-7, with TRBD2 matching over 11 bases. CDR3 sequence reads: CATSRGGTSGEQYF. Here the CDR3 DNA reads TGTGCCACCAGCAGAGGGGGGACTAGCGGCGAGCAGTACTTC.